The present entry profiles one T cell receptor (beta chain) with its context. Its specificity is not known. Clones were sequenced by immunoSEQ multiplex PCR, and TCRdb holds only the in-frame ones, with some missing. The table shows fewer than 200,000 clones, with approximately 90% occurring only once. The length of the CDR3 is 15 residues. Germline loops: CDR1 SGHRS, CDR2 YFSETQ. Trimming cost V 4 bases and J 6 bases, with 20 bases left between them. Time point here: blood 4 weeks post-SBRT, at nephrectomy. As to treatment: 15 Gy SBRT to primary tumor, nephrectomy 4 weeks later. Nephrectomy followed 15 Gy stereotactic body radiation by 4 weeks. Blood was sampled at baseline, 2 weeks and 4 weeks after SBRT. This sample is drawn from a study of radiation and T cells in renal cell carcinoma. The study, taken as a whole, reports: Baseline intratumoral clonotype presence is unknown without pretreatment biopsies. Top tumor clonotypes rose in blood 2 weeks post-radiation, then contracted.

The chain couples TRBV5-1 to TRBJ2-7, with D possibly being TRBD2 (6 bases). This material consisted of blood, taken from a patient whose treatment included radiotherapy and nephrectomy. This receptor was obtained from a woman between 50 and 59 years old with renal cell carcinoma. DNA for the CDR3: TGCGCCAGCAGCCTCCCGAGGGAGGATCGGGGCGAGCAGTACTTC. This translates into CASSLPREDRGEQYF.